The 22 T cell receptor beta chains reported below all come from one sample, sequenced in a study of CD8+CD57+ T cells in acquired aplastic anemia. Genomic DNA, serving as template, underwent TCR beta VDJ and CDR3 profiling. TCRdb independently ran MiXCR on the reads; one entry per CDR3 protein. Of roughly 63,000 distinct CDR3 sequences in the sample, around half were seen once. Specimen: sorted CD4+, CD8+, or CD8+CD57+ T cells (not recorded which) from PBMCs. The receptors derive from a human donor in good health, serving as a control.

Of note for this clonotype: This may come from a read error, since a much larger clone is one base off. This chain connects TRBV2 to TRBJ1-5; D ambiguous. In germline, CDR1 is SNHLY, CDR2 FYNNEI. The CDR3 is 14 residues long. Deletions cut 2 bases from V and 4 bases from J, with 9 bases between. The CDR3 protein is CASSEWAGNQPQHF. Here the CDR3 DNA reads TGTGCCAGCAGTGAATGGGCAGGTAATCAGCCCCAGCATTTT.

J is TRBJ1-2 and V is TRBV15; D ambiguous. Trimming removed 3 bases from V and 7 bases from J, with 9 bases in between. The CDR3 contains 12 residues. CDR1 is LNHNV and CDR2 is YYDKDF in the germline V gene (reference sequence). The CDR3 coding sequence is TGTGCCACCAGCAGCTACGGAGGTGGCTACACCTTC. This translates into CATSSYGGGYTF. Supplemented by reference TRBV15 and TRBJ1-2, the full variable domain reads DAMVIQNPRYQVTQFGKPVTLSCSQTLNHNVMYWYQQKSSQAPKLLFHYYDKDFNNEADTPDNFQSRRPNTSFCFLDIRSPGLGDTAMYLCATSSYGGGYTFGSGTRLTVV.

This clonotype was picked up one time. V gene TRBV19 combines with J gene TRBJ1-1; D is possibly TRBD1 (5 bases). The ends were cut back, 4 bases at V and 1 base at J, with 10 bases in the middle. CDR3 length equals 14 residues. The germline gives CDR1 LNHDA, CDR2 SQIVND (reference sequence). CDR3 nucleotide sequence: TGTGCCAGTAGTAAGGGACGGTCGAACACTGAAGCTTTCTTT. Its protein product is CASSKGRSNTEAFF.

This clonotype was seen ten or more times. The chain joins TRBV6-5 to TRBJ1-1; weak D call: TRBD1 (5 bases). V lost 0 bases to trimming and J lost 2 bases, with 16 bases between them. Germline CDR1 MNHEY, CDR2 SVGAGI. The CDR3 runs to 17 residues. The CDR3 nucleotides are TGTGCCAGCAGTTACTCCATGCTAGGTCGGGGCAACACTGAAGCTTTCTTT. Translated: CASSYSMLGRGNTEAFF.

J is TRBJ1-5 and V is TRBV6-1; 12 bases are a match to TRBD1. CDR3 length: 16 residues. Germline V gene data show CDR1 as MNHNS and CDR2 as SASEGT. V lost 3 bases and J lost 6; bases outside the gene matches: 6. CDR3 nucleotide sequence: TGTGCCAGCAGTGAGGGGGACAGGGGGCCCGGTCAGCCCCAGCATTTT. As protein: CASSEGDRGPGQPQHF.

This clonotype was seen only a few times. It is likely a read error, because the conserved phenylalanine at the end of the CDR3 is missing. This chain joins TRBV6-2 or TRBV6-3 and TRBJ1-3, with D unresolved. The germline gives CDR1 MNHEY, CDR2 SVGEGT. The CDR3 spans 16 residues. V shed 6 bases and J shed 1 base, with 16 bases lying between them. DNA of the CDR3: TGTGCCAGCAGCCAAGGATCCAGTGGATCTGGAAACACCATATATTCT. Translated, it gives CASSQGSSGSGNTIYS.

This chain uses TRBV24-1 with TRBJ2-5; perhaps D is TRBD1 or TRBD2 (5 bases each). Trimming removed 3 bases at V and 3 bases at J, with 10 bases between. The CDR3 is 14 residues long. The germline V gene has CDR1 KGHDR and CDR2 SFDVKD. The CDR3 region has the DNA TGTGCCACCAGTGATACGGGGCAAAAAGAGACCCAGTACTTC. This translates into CATSDTGQKETQYF.

CDR3 bases: TGTGCCACCTCTTCCCTCCGGGACAGGATCTACGAGCAGTACTTC. As protein: CATSSLRDRIYEQYF. The genes are TRBV6-4 and TRBJ2-7, with 8 bases matching TRBD1. In germline, CDR1 is MRHNA, CDR2 SNTAGT. With 10 bases clipped from V and 3 bases from J, the junction kept 14 bases outside the gene matches. The CDR3 extends over 15 amino acids.

This clonotype was seen ten or more times. This chain uses TRBV4-1 with TRBJ1-1; D gene ambiguous. Germline assignment: CDR1 MGHRA and CDR2 YSYEKL. CDR3 length: 15 amino acids. Trimming cost V 6 bases and J 4 bases, with 18 bases left between them. In nucleotides, the CDR3 is TGCGCCAGCAGGGAAGGCGACATCGAGGGCACTGAAGCTTTCTTT. This sequence encodes CASREGDIEGTEAFF.

In this sample, this clonotype turned up many times. The CDR3 protein is CASSYSKAVLSYEQYF. The CDR3 DNA is TGTGCCAGCAGTTACTCGAAGGCGGTTCTCTCCTACGAGCAGTACTTC. The chain uses TRBV6-6 and TRBJ2-7; no clear D gene. This CDR3 contains 16 residues. CDR1 and CDR2 from the germline V gene are MNHNY and SVGAGI (reference sequence). V lost 0 bases, J lost 0 bases, and 12 bases lay in between.

V usage is TRBV7-2 and J usage is TRBJ1-1; no firm D call. The CDR3 extends over 13 amino acids. CDR1 is SGHTA and CDR2 is FQGNSA in the germline V gene. V was shortened by 1 base and J by 0 bases, with 3 bases between the two germline ends. The CDR3 DNA reads TGTGCCAGCAGCTTAGTGCTGAACACTGAAGCTTTCTTT. This encodes CASSLVLNTEAFF.

The CDR3 bases are TGCAGTGCTAGTTTGGGGGGAGGGATGACAGATACGCAGTATTTT. Its translation: CSASLGGGMTDTQYF. The J gene is TRBJ2-3, the V gene TRBV20-1, with 7 bases that match TRBD2. Trimming cost V 3 bases and J 3 bases; bases outside gene matches: 9. Germline-derived CDR1 and CDR2 are DFQATT and SNEGSKA (reference sequence). The CDR3 sequence is 15 residues long.

As regards this clonotype: This may come from a read error, since a much larger clone is one base off. The chain couples TRBV27 to TRBJ1-1; the D gene is possibly TRBD1 (5 bases). The germline gives CDR1 MNHEY, CDR2 SMNVEV (reference sequence). The CDR3 has 15 amino acids. CDR3 sequence: CASSLSRGSYTGAFF. For the CDR3, the DNA is TGTGCCAGCAGTTTATCGCGGGGGTCGTACACTGGAGCTTTCTTT.

As for this clonotype: Compared with germline, one end of the junction differs, possibly owing to a read error. The genes are TRBV7-2 and TRBJ2-7, with TRBD1 matching 7 bases. The CDR3 is 14 residues long. Per the germline V gene, CDR1 is SGHTA and CDR2 is FQGNSA. The CDR3 nucleotides are TGTGCCAGCAGCCCGGACAGGTGGTCCTACGAGCGGTACTTC. It codes for CASSPDRWSYERYF.

The rearrangement joins TRBV5-5 to TRBJ1-6; D is perhaps TRBD1 (5 bases). Trimming removed 6 bases at V and 9 bases at J, with 19 bases between. CDR3 length equals 15 residues. The germline gives CDR1 SGHKS, CDR2 YYEKEE (reference sequence). This CDR3 is CASNGRQGAASPLHF. The CDR3 DNA sequence: TGTGCCAGCAACGGTCGCCAGGGTGCCGCTTCACCCCTCCACTTT.

The chain couples TRBV2 to TRBJ1-1; 11 bases line up with TRBD1. J gave up 5 bases and V 8 bases, and 1 base lay outside the gene matches. The CDR3 totals 12 residues. The germline CDR1 and CDR2 sequences are SNHLY and FYNNEI. The DNA of the CDR3 is TGTGCCAGCGGACAGGGGGCTACTGAAGCTTTCTTT. Translated: CASGQGATEAFF. Supplemented by reference TRBV2 and TRBJ1-1, the full variable domain reads EPEVTQTPSHQVTQMGQEVILRCVPISNHLYFYWYRQILGQKVEFLVSFYNNEISEKSEIFDDQFSVERPDGSNFTLKIRSTKLEDSAMYFCASGQGATEAFFGQGTRLTVV.

Details on this clonotype: A read error may produce the germline difference seen at one junction end. The V gene is TRBV12-3 or TRBV12-4, the J gene TRBJ2-5; no reliable D call. The CDR3 contains 15 residues. The CDR3 reads CAGSGILSATETQYF. CDR3 nucleotides: TGTGCCGGCAGTGGGATCCTGTCAGCTACGGAGACCCAGTACTTC.

The rearrangement joins TRBV5-1 to TRBJ2-5, with D uncertain. V lost 0 bases and J 2 bases, leaving 8 bases between the germline ends. CDR1 and CDR2 (germline): SGHRS, YFSETQ. CDR3 length equals 14 residues. This CDR3 reads CASSLESVQETQYF. In DNA form, the CDR3 reads TGCGCCAGCAGCTTGGAGTCAGTACAAGAGACCCAGTACTTC.

CDR3 nucleotide sequence: TGTGCCAGCAGTGAAGCCTTACAGGGCTATGGCTACACCTTC. Translation: CASSEALQGYGYTF. V and J are TRBV2 and TRBJ1-2, with D possibly matching TRBD1 (6 bases). This CDR3 has 14 residues. V was clipped by 0 bases and J by 4 bases, with 9 bases between them. CDR1 and CDR2 (germline): SNHLY, FYNNEI.

This clonotype was seen more than once but under ten times. The chain combines TRBV24-1 with TRBJ1-1, with unresolved D. V lost 2 bases to trimming and J lost 9 bases, with 12 bases between them. CDR1 is KGHDR and CDR2 is SFDVKD in the germline V gene. The CDR3 is 13 amino acids. The CDR3 DNA is TGTGCCACCAGTGATTCGTGGACTGGACAAGCTTTCTTT. As protein: CATSDSWTGQAFF.

The chain is built from TRBV5-1 and TRBJ2-3; 10 bases line up with TRBD1. The CDR3 length is 15 residues. The V segment lost 3 bases and the J segment 5 bases; nucleotides outside the gene matches: 6. Germline loops: CDR1 SGHRS, CDR2 YFSETQ. Here the CDR3 DNA reads TGCGCCAGCAGCTCAGGGACAGGGGTGGGAGATACGCAGTATTTT. Translated: CASSSGTGVGDTQYF.

With regard to this clonotype: With a much larger clone just one base away, this may be a read error. The chain has TRBV6-1 and TRBJ2-1; D is undetermined. The CDR3 sequence is 12 residues long. V dropped 6 bases and J dropped 8 bases, with 11 bases sitting between them. CDR1 MNHNS and CDR2 SASEGT come from the germline V gene. The CDR3 reads CASSSNIDEQFF. As DNA, the CDR3 is TGTGCCAGCAGCTCCAACATCGATGAGCAGTTCTTC.